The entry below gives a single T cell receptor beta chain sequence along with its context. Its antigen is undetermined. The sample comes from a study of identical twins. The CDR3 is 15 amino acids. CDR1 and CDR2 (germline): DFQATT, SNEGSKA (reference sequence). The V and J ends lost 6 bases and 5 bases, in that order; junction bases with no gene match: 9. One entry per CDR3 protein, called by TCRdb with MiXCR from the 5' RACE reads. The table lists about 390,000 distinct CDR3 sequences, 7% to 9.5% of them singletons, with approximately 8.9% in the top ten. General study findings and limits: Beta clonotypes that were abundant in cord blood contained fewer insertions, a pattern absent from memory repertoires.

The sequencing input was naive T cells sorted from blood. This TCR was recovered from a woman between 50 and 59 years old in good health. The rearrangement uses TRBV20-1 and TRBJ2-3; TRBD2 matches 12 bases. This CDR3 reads CSAPSSGRGKDTQYF. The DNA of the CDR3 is TGCAGTGCGCCGTCTAGCGGGAGGGGGAAAGATACGCAGTATTTT.